This T cell receptor beta chain was sequenced during a study of blood T cell repertoires in COVID-19. Across the study: Researchers got acute and convalescent COVID-19 samples from the United States, Italy and Spain. T cells, B-cell-depleted T cells, or PBMCs supplied cDNA or gDNA.

Per the original methods: How many nucleated cells were present was estimated from reference gene primer amplification. Profiled with immunoSEQ multiplex PCR; TCRdb holds only in-frame clones, not every one. That table is the source of V, J and clone size, and D and trimming were worked out from the DNA. The data contain 70,000 or so clones, about nine tenths of them singletons. This CDR3 spans 13 amino acids. V lost 5 bases and J lost 5; bases outside the gene matches: 5. Points on this clone: Other nucleotide sequences in the sample specify the same CDR3.

V is TRBV12-3 or TRBV12-4 and J is TRBJ2-5, with 7 bases that match TRBD1. Sequenced sample: peripheral blood. This TCR derives from a man aged 25 to 40 with acute or convalescent COVID-19. Written as DNA, the CDR3 is TGTGCCAGCAGTCGACAGGGTGGGGAGACCCAGTACTTC. Encoded protein: CASSRQGGETQYF.